These 31 T cell receptor beta chains came from one sample sequenced in a study of Ad26.COV2.S vaccination and SARS-CoV-2 variants (dated by TCRdb to about 2021). The treatment or condition label here, explained by the study, means: roughly 20 received Ad26.COV2.S at low or high dose, single or two shots; several received placebo; per-sample allocation not given. For vaccine and placebo recipients, repertoires were sequenced using samples collected on day 63 after the first injection. The library was built by means of the immunoSEQ multiplex PCR assay. The clones in this table, taken by TCRdb from immuneACCESS, are in-frame only. Not every clone is retained; where verified, under half of the shortfall comes from an unresolved V gene, and the cause of the rest is unknown. In this sample the table shows some 480,000 clones, around 88% of which occur a single time. The ten most abundant clones make up 13% of the sample.

The specimen was peripheral blood, collected in a trial of Ad26.COV2.S vaccine versus placebo. These TCRs come from a person between 18 and 60 years old who received the Ad26.COV2.S COVID-19 vaccine or a placebo.

V is TRBV7-9 and J is TRBJ2-3, with 9 bases fitting TRBD2. The V segment lost 2 bases and the J segment 3 bases; nucleotides outside the gene matches: 3. CDR3 size: 15 residues. Looked up from germline, CDR1 is SEHNR and CDR2 is FQNEAQ (reference sequence). The CDR3 region has the DNA TGTGCCAGCAGCTTACTAGCGGGAAAAACAGATACGCAGTATTTT. Its protein is CASSLLAGKTDTQYF.

The V call is TRBV5-1, the J call TRBJ2-3; 14 bases align to TRBD2. This CDR3 region has 16 residues. Germline assignment: CDR1 SGHRS and CDR2 YFSETQ. The J segment lost 2 bases and the V segment lost 3 bases, leaving 2 bases of the junction unmatched. CDR3 in amino acids: CASSSGLAGATDTQYF. The CDR3 nucleotides are TGCGCCAGCAGCTCGGGACTAGCGGGAGCCACAGATACGCAGTATTTT.

This clone was detected only a few times. This chain links TRBV7-6 with TRBJ2-3; 10 positions match TRBD2. Trimming removed 3 bases from V and 4 bases from J; junction bases left unmatched: 7. CDR3 length equals 16 residues. The V gene's germline CDR1 is SGHVS and CDR2 FNYEAQ. In nucleotides, the CDR3 is TGTGCCAGCAGCTTGATAGCTAGCGGGAGCGCAGATACGCAGTATTTT. This translates into CASSLIASGSADTQYF.

CDR3 residues: CASSIRTWSRTQYF. The DNA for the CDR3 is TGTGCCAGCAGTATCCGGACTTGGAGCCGGACCCAGTACTTC. The V call is TRBV28, the J call TRBJ2-5, with a tentative D call TRBD2 (5 bases). V lost 5 bases and J 7 bases, leaving 17 bases between the germline ends. CDR3 length: 14 residues. Germline V gene lookup returns CDR1 MDHEN and CDR2 SYDVKM.

This chain links TRBV28 with TRBJ2-2, with 7 positions matching TRBD2. CDR3 length: 13 residues. The germline gives CDR1 MDHEN, CDR2 SYDVKM. V was pared by 7 bases and J by 4 bases, with 3 bases of the junction left unmatched. CDR3 in DNA: TGTGCCAGCATAACGGGGGGCACCGGGGAGCTGTTTTTT. Encoded protein: CASITGGTGELFF.

The genes are TRBV6-5 and TRBJ1-3, with TRBD1 matching 7 bases. Germline values: CDR1 MNHEY, CDR2 SVGAGI. The CDR3 contains 15 residues. J lost 0 bases, V lost 8 bases, and 7 bases had no gene match. The CDR3 sequence: CASGRGTASGNTIYF. The CDR3 DNA is TGTGCCAGCGGTCGGGGGACAGCCTCTGGAAACACCATATATTTT.

The CDR3 nucleotides are TGTGCCAGCAGTCACCCGGGACAGGGGGAAAATAATTCACCCCTCCACTTT. Its protein is CASSHPGQGENNSPLHF. This chain uses TRBV5-4 with TRBJ1-6; 11 nucleotides line up with TRBD1. J lost 5 bases, V lost 5 bases, and 9 bases had no gene match. CDR1 is SGHNT, CDR2 YYREEE, per germline (reference sequence). There are 17 residues in the CDR3.

V is TRBV24-1 and J is TRBJ2-1; no firm D call. CDR1 and CDR2 from the germline V gene are KGHDR and SFDVKD. The germline V and J ends were trimmed by 9 bases and 6 bases, with 14 bases remaining between them. This CDR3 is built from 13 residues. Here the CDR3 reads CATSVGNGNEQFF. CDR3 DNA: TGTGCCACCTCGGTGGGGAACGGCAATGAGCAGTTCTTC.

This chain links TRBV21-1 with TRBJ2-7; the DNA was not compared with TRBD1, the D call given in the table. TRBV21-1 has pseudogene status. The CDR3 is 11 amino acids. The CDR3 nucleotides read TGTGCCAGCCCCCAGGGCTACGAGCAGTACTTC. Its protein product is CASPQGYEQYF.

The genes are TRBV29-1 and TRBJ2-4, with TRBD2 matching over 10 bases. The CDR3 is 14 residues long. Germline V gene data show CDR1 as SQVTM and CDR2 as ANQGSEA. V gave up 5 bases and J gave up 2 bases; unmatched junction bases: 3. The CDR3 DNA sequence: TGCAGCGTTTCTAGCGGGAGCACCAAAAACATTCAGTACTTC. Translating it yields CSVSSGSTKNIQYF.

V gene TRBV5-4 combines with J gene TRBJ2-3; D call uncertain. Germline CDR1 SGHNT, CDR2 YYREEE (reference sequence). The V and J ends lost 4 bases and 7 bases respectively, with 13 bases between them. This CDR3 comprises 13 residues. The DNA of the CDR3 is TGTGCCAGCAGCGCCGGTTATTCAAATACGCAGTATTTT. This codes for CASSAGYSNTQYF.

This clone has only one observation. V is TRBV19 and J is TRBJ2-2; no clear D gene. The CDR3 consists of 15 residues. Germline CDR1 reads LNHDA; CDR2 reads SQIVND (reference sequence). V was pared by 7 bases and J by 0 bases, with 12 bases between. For the CDR3, the DNA is TGTGCCAGTACGCAGCTTATGGCGAACACCGGGGAGCTGTTTTTT. Protein sequence: CASTQLMANTGELFF.

This rearrangement joins TRBV7-2 to TRBJ2-7; weak D call: TRBD2 (7 bases). The CDR3 is 15 amino acids. V shed 3 bases and J shed 3 bases, with 15 bases lying between them. CDR1 and CDR2 (germline): SGHTA, FQGNSA. The CDR3 loop is CASSLGASGFYEQYF. For the CDR3, the DNA is TGTGCCAGCAGCTTGGGGGCTAGCGGTTTCTACGAGCAGTACTTC.

V gene TRBV28 combines with J gene TRBJ2-7, with D perhaps matching TRBD1 (6 bases). CDR3 length equals 13 residues. V lost 6 bases to trimming and J lost 0 bases, with 9 bases between them. Looked up from germline, CDR1 is MDHEN and CDR2 is SYDVKM. The CDR3 sequence: CASRNRDSYEQYF. For the CDR3, the DNA is TGTGCCAGCAGAAACAGGGACTCCTACGAGCAGTACTTC.

This clone appeared once. V usage is TRBV19 and J usage is TRBJ2-5; possible D gene TRBD2, 6 bases. The V end was cut by 4 bases, the J end by 2 bases, with 14 bases between. This CDR3 comprises 15 residues. The germline V gene has CDR1 LNHDA and CDR2 SQIVND (reference sequence). DNA of the CDR3: TGTGCCAGTAGTAGCGCCGGGACTCCACAAGAGACCCAGTACTTC. Protein product: CASSSAGTPQETQYF.

This chain links TRBV6-6 with TRBJ2-7, with 7 bases that match TRBD1. Germline loops: CDR1 MNHNY, CDR2 SVGAGI (reference sequence). The CDR3 consists of 15 residues. With 6 bases clipped from V and 5 bases from J, the junction kept 13 bases outside the gene matches. The CDR3 nucleotides are TGTGCCAGCAGAAAAATAGACAGGGCGCACGACGAGCAGTACTTC. It codes for CASRKIDRAHDEQYF.

About this clone: Other DNA sequences in the sample encode the same CDR3. The J gene is TRBJ1-5, the V gene TRBV24-1; 8 nucleotides align to TRBD1. With 4 bases clipped from V and 6 bases from J, the junction kept 4 bases outside the gene matches. Germline V gene data show CDR1 as KGHDR and CDR2 as SFDVKD. This CDR3 spans 14 amino acids. For the CDR3, the DNA is TGTGCCACCAGTGACGGACAGGGCGGTCAGCCCCAGCATTTT. Translation gives CATSDGQGGQPQHF.

The rearrangement joins TRBV2 to TRBJ2-2; tentatively, D is TRBD2 (5 bases). The CDR3 totals 13 residues. Germline V gene lookup returns CDR1 SNHLY and CDR2 FYNNEI. V lost 5 bases, J lost 7 bases, and 11 bases lay in between. CDR3 bases: TGTGCCAGCAGTCTCTTTAGCGTCGGGGAGCTGTTTTTT. Translated, it gives CASSLFSVGELFF.

The genes are TRBV27 and TRBJ2-6; D call uncertain. This CDR3 is built from 15 residues. The V end lost 6 bases, the J end lost 3 bases, and 12 bases lay between the germline ends. Germline CDR1 reads MNHEY; CDR2 reads SMNVEV (reference sequence). The CDR3 DNA follows: TGTGCCAGCAGCCCCCGTATAGGTGGGGCCAACGTCCTGACTTTC. Residues: CASSPRIGGANVLTF.

This rearrangement joins TRBV9 to TRBJ2-5, with a weak D call TRBD2 (6 bases). The CDR3 sequence is 17 residues long. The V gene lost 3 bases and the J gene lost 5 bases, with 23 bases spanning the gap. Germline CDR1 reads SGDLS; CDR2 reads YYNGEE. The CDR3 sequence: CASSAGDTGGLLETQYF. CDR3 in DNA: TGTGCCAGCAGCGCTGGAGACACCGGGGGTTTATTGGAGACCCAGTACTTC. Full variable domain (outside the CDR3, taken from reference TRBV9 and TRBJ2-5): DSGVTQTPKHLITATGQRVTLRCSPRSGDLSVYWYQQSLDQGLQFLIQYYNGEERAKGNILERFSAQQFPDLHSELNLSSLELGDSALYFCASSAGDTGGLLETQYFGPGTRLLVL.

The DNA of the CDR3 is TGCAGCGGGAAAGGAGGGGAGCAGTTCTTC. This codes for CSGKGGEQFF. The chain recombines TRBV29-1 with TRBJ2-1; maybe TRBD2 (6 bases). Between the trimmed V and J ends, which lost 7 bases and 10 bases, there was a span of 11 bases. This CDR3 comprises 10 residues. Looked up from germline, CDR1 is SQVTM and CDR2 is ANQGSEA.

The gene calls are TRBV19 and TRBJ2-3; tentatively, D is TRBD1 (6 bases). Deletions cut 1 base from V and 4 bases from J, with 9 bases between. This CDR3 spans 14 amino acids. Germline V gives CDR1 LNHDA, CDR2 SQIVND (reference sequence). The chain's CDR3 is CASSIVAGADTQYF. As DNA, the CDR3 is TGTGCCAGTAGTATAGTGGCAGGGGCAGATACGCAGTATTTT.

This chain joins TRBV9 and TRBJ2-2, with TRBD2 matching 10 bases. CDR3 length: 15 amino acids. The ends lost 5 bases at V and 4 bases at J; junction bases unmatched: 5. Per germline, CDR1 SGDLS and CDR2 YYNGEE. CDR3 sequence: CASSLAGAGTGELFF. The CDR3 coding sequence is TGTGCCAGCAGTCTAGCGGGAGCCGGCACCGGGGAGCTGTTTTTT.

The V and J genes are TRBV5-4 and TRBJ2-2; possibly TRBD2 for D (6 bases). V shed 9 bases and J shed 1 base, with 10 bases lying between them. Germline V CDR1 and CDR2: SGHNT, YYREEE (reference sequence). The CDR3 loop spans 13 amino acids. CDR3 sequence: CATSRGNTGELFF. As DNA, the CDR3 is TGTGCCACTTCGCGGGGGAACACCGGGGAGCTGTTTTTT.

CDR3 coding DNA: TGTGCCAGCAGCCAAGGAGAGCGGATGCAGTACTTC. Translated, it gives CASSQGERMQYF. This chain uses TRBV3-1 (or the pseudogene TRBV3-2) with TRBJ2-5; D possibly corresponds to TRBD2 (5 bases). Germline CDR1 is LGHDT and CDR2 is YNNKEL (reference sequence). The V and J ends lost 1 base and 11 bases respectively, with 11 bases between them. This CDR3 spans 12 amino acids.

This clone came up once. J is TRBJ1-1 and V is TRBV28; 7 nucleotides align to TRBD1. With V trimmed by 5 bases and J by 0 bases, 6 bases remained unmatched. Germline values: CDR1 MDHEN, CDR2 SYDVKM. The CDR3 extends over 15 amino acids. CDR3 amino acids: CASSVTGVVNTEAFF. The DNA of the CDR3 is TGTGCCAGCAGTGTTACAGGGGTGGTGAACACTGAAGCTTTCTTT.

This rearrangement joins TRBV7-3 to TRBJ2-1; 7 positions agree with TRBD2. CDR1 is SGHTA and CDR2 is FQGTGA in the germline V gene. The CDR3 loop spans 16 amino acids. Trimming at V came to 3 bases and at J to 0 bases, leaving 5 bases not matched to a gene. The CDR3 DNA is TGTGCCAGCAGCTTGAGCGGGGCTAGCTCCTACAATGAGCAGTTCTTC. Residues: CASSLSGASSYNEQFF.

This clone was seen only once. This chain links TRBV30 with TRBJ1-2, with 7 bases aligning to TRBD1. CDR3 length equals 15 residues. Unmatched junction bases numbered 10, after V lost 2 bases and J lost 4 bases. The germline V gene encodes CDR1 GTSNPN and CDR2 SVGIG (reference sequence). CDR3 residues: CAWSHDLTGIYGYTF. The CDR3 nucleotides are TGTGCCTGGAGTCACGACCTGACAGGGATCTATGGCTACACCTTC. The full variable domain, rest sourced from reference TRBV30 and TRBJ1-2, is SQTIHQWPATLVQPVGSPLSLECTVEGTSNPNLYWYRQAAGRGLQLLFYSVGIGQISSEVPQNLSASRPQDRQFILSSKKLLLSDSGFYLCAWSHDLTGIYGYTFGSGTRLTVV.

The V and J genes are TRBV7-9 and TRBJ2-1; weak D call: TRBD1 (5 bases). The length of the CDR3 is 13 residues. Germline assignment: CDR1 SEHNR and CDR2 FQNEAQ (reference sequence). V was cut by 2 bases and J by 5 bases, with 7 bases left in between. For the CDR3, the DNA is TGTGCCAGCAGCTTACAGGGAAACAATGAGCAGTTCTTC. Residues: CASSLQGNNEQFF.

V is TRBV6-6 and J is TRBJ2-7; TRBD1 agrees at 10 bases. The CDR3 runs 15 residues. Trimming cost V 5 bases and J 6 bases; bases outside gene matches: 10. Per germline, CDR1 MNHNY and CDR2 SVGAGI (reference sequence). CDR3 residues: CASSKYRDRGLEQYF. CDR3 coding DNA: TGTGCCAGCAGTAAGTACCGGGACAGGGGTCTCGAGCAGTACTTC.

The rearrangement uses TRBV15 and TRBJ1-1, with no clear D. The CDR3 length is 15 residues. Trimming shortened V by 5 bases and J by 0 bases, and 13 bases separated the two germline ends. Germline V gene lookup returns CDR1 LNHNV and CDR2 YYDKDF (reference sequence). The CDR3 here is CATSPRRTMNTEAFF. The CDR3 nucleotides read TGTGCCACCAGCCCCCGGAGAACCATGAACACTGAAGCTTTCTTT.